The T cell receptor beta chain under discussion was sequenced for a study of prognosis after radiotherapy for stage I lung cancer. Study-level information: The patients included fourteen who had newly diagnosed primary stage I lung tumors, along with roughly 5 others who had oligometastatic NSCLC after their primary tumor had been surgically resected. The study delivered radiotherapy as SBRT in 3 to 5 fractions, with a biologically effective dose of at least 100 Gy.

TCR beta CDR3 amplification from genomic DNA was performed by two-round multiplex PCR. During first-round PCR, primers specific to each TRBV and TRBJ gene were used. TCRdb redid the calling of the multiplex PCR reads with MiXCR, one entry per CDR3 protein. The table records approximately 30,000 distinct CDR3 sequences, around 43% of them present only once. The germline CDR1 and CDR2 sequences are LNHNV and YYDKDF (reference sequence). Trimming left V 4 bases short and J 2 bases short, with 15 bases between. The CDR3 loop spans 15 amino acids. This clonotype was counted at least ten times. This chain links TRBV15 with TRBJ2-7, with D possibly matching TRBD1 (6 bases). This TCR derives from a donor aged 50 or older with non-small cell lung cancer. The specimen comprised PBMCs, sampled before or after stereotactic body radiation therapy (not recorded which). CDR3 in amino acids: CATSIRDEGAYEQYF. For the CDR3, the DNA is TGTGCCACCAGCATCAGGGACGAGGGGGCCTACGAGCAGTACTTC.